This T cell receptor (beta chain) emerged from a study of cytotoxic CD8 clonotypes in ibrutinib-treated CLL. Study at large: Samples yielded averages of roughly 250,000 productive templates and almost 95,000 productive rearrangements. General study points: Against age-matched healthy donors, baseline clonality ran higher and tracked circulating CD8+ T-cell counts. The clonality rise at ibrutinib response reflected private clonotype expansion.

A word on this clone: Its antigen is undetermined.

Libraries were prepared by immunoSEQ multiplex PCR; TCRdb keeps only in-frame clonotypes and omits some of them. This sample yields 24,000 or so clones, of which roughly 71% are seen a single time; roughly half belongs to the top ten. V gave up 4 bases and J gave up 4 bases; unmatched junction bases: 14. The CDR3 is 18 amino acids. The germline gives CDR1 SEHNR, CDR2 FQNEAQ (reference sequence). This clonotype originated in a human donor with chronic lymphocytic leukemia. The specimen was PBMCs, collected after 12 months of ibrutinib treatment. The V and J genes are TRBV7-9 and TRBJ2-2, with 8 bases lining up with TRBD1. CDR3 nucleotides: TGTGCCAGCAGCTCAACCGGGACAGGCTCTATTGTCACCGGGGAGCTGTTTTTT. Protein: CASSSTGTGSIVTGELFF. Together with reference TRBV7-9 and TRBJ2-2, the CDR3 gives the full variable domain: DTGVSQNPRHKITKRGQNVTFRCDPISEHNRLYWYRQTLGQGPEFLTYFQNEAQLEKSRLLSDRFSAERPKGSFSTLEIQRTEQGDSAMYLCASSSTGTGSIVTGELFFGEGSRLTVL.